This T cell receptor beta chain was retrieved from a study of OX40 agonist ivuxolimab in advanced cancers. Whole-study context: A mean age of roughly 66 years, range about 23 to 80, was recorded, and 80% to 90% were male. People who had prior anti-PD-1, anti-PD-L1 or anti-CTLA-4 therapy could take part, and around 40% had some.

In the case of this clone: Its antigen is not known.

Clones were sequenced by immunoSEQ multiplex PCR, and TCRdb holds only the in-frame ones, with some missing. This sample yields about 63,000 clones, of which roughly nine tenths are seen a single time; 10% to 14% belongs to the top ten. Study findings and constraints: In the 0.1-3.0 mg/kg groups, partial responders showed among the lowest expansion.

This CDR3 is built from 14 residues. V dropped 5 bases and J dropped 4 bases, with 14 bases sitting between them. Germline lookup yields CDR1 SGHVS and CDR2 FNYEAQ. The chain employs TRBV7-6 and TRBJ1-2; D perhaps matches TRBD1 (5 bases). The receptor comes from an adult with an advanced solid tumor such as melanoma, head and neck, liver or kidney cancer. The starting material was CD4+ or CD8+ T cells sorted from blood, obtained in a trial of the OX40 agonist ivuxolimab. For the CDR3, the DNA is TGTGCCAGCAGCCCGGGGCAGGGCCTCTATGGCTACACCTTC. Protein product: CASSPGQGLYGYTF.